Shown below are 20 T cell receptor beta chains from a single sample sequenced in a study of beta chain features in type 1 diabetes. Study results and caveats: When Type 1 diabetes patients were examined, their TCRB CDR3s proved moderately but significantly shorter in all four CD4+ subsets.

Reverse transcribing all isolated RNA meant expressed TCRB transcripts were sequenced. Some clones are missing from TCRdb's copy, which holds only in-frame ones; the method was immunoSEQ multiplex PCR. Of about 340,000 clones listed, roughly 13% were seen once; the top ten hold roughly 0.015%. No antigen has been identified for these receptors. What was sequenced was naive CD4+ T cells from blood. These TCRs come from a woman between 18 and 29 years old with type 1 diabetes.

This clone was seen once. V usage is TRBV11-3 and J usage is TRBJ2-1; TRBD2 matches at 10 bases. J was trimmed by 5 bases and V by 3 bases; bases with no gene match: 13. CDR1 and CDR2 (germline): SGHNT, YENEEA. The CDR3 is 18 amino acids. The CDR3 spells CASSLALVGLARNNEQFF. The CDR3 coding sequence is TGTGCCAGCAGCTTGGCGTTAGTGGGACTAGCGAGGAACAATGAGCAGTTCTTC.

This clone has more than one count but fewer than ten. This sequence joins TRBV27 and TRBJ2-7; 13 positions agree with TRBD2. Germline CDR1 reads MNHEY; CDR2 reads SMNVEV (reference sequence). This CDR3 has 15 amino acids. V was pared by 4 bases and J by 3 bases, with 3 bases of the junction left unmatched. The DNA for the CDR3 is TGTGCCAGCAGTTCAGGGACTAGCGGGATCTACGAGCAGTACGTC. Its translation is CASSSGTSGIYEQYV.

Concerning this clone itself: The sample contains more than one DNA sequence encoding this CDR3. The chain combines TRBV5-1 with TRBJ2-1, with 15 positions matching TRBD2. V lost 4 bases, J lost 10 bases, and 3 bases stayed unmatched. CDR1 is SGHRS, CDR2 YFSETQ, per germline. The CDR3 totals 14 residues. The CDR3, as DNA: TGCGCCAGCAGCAGGGGACTAGCGGGGGGCGAGCAGTTCTTC. Its protein product is CASSRGLAGGEQFF.

The rearrangement links TRBV19 to TRBJ1-2; 8 bases line up with TRBD1. Germline loops: CDR1 LNHDA, CDR2 SQIVND (reference sequence). The CDR3 has 14 amino acids. Germline trimming cut 6 bases from V and 0 bases from J; bases unmatched to any gene: 3. The CDR3 region has the DNA TGTGCCAGTAGAGAGGACAGGGCTAACTATGGCTACACCTTC. As protein: CASREDRANYGYTF.

The chain carries TRBV6-5 and TRBJ2-6; D uncertain. Trimming took 7 bases from V and 0 from J, leaving 7 bases between them. Germline lookup yields CDR1 MNHEY and CDR2 SVGAGI. CDR3 size: 14 residues. CDR3 nucleotides: TGTGCCAGCATGAGGAGCTCTGGGGCCAACGTCCTGACTTTC. Translating it yields CASMRSSGANVLTF.

The chain uses TRBV9 and TRBJ2-6; TRBD1 might be the D (6 bases). With 3 bases removed from V and 4 bases from J, the gap between germline ends came to 11 bases. Germline V CDR1 and CDR2: SGDLS, YYNGEE. The CDR3 length is 15 residues. The CDR3 protein is CASSGGTTGANVLTF. The CDR3 region has the DNA TGTGCCAGCAGCGGAGGGACAACCGGGGCCAACGTCCTGACTTTC.

This chain joins TRBV2 and TRBJ1-5, with 7 bases fitting TRBD1. Germline trimming cut 5 bases from V and 3 bases from J; bases unmatched to any gene: 4. Germline CDR1 reads SNHLY; CDR2 reads FYNNEI. The CDR3 has 14 residues. The CDR3 DNA reads as TGTGCCAGCAGTCCGGGACAGAACAATCAGCCCCAGCATTTT. It encodes CASSPGQNNQPQHF. The full variable domain, with the rest looked up from reference TRBV2 and TRBJ1-5, is EPEVTQTPSHQVTQMGQEVILRCVPISNHLYFYWYRQILGQKVEFLVSFYNNEISEKSEIFDDQFSVERPDGSNFTLKIRSTKLEDSAMYFCASSPGQNNQPQHFGDGTRLSIL.

The rearrangement joins TRBV13 to TRBJ2-7, with D possibly matching TRBD1 (6 bases). The CDR3 totals 17 residues. The V end was cut by 4 bases, the J end by 2 bases, with 21 bases between. The germline CDR1 and CDR2 sequences are PRHDT and FYEKMQ (reference sequence). As DNA, the CDR3 is TGTGCCAGCAGCTCCCCTTTGCTGACAGGTACGCCCTACGAGCAGTACTTC. It is translated as CASSSPLLTGTPYEQYF.

This clone appeared a few times. The V gene is TRBV7-2, the J gene TRBJ2-7; 8 bases line up with TRBD1. The V gene's germline CDR1 is SGHTA and CDR2 FQGNSA. V trimming: 5 bases; J trimming: 7 bases; junction bases outside the gene matches: 4. The length of the CDR3 is 12 residues. The CDR3 coding sequence is TGTGCCAGCAGCCGGACAGGGATTGAGCAGTACTTC. Protein: CASSRTGIEQYF.

This chain links TRBV6-5 with TRBJ2-1; D perhaps matches TRBD2 (5 bases). The V end was cut by 7 bases, the J end by 9 bases, with 10 bases between. The germline V gene encodes CDR1 MNHEY and CDR2 SVGAGI. The CDR3 covers 11 residues. CDR3 protein: CASTAGGEQFF. The DNA for the CDR3 is TGTGCCAGCACCGCGGGCGGTGAGCAGTTCTTC.

There are a few counts of this clone. V usage is TRBV4-2 and J usage is TRBJ2-3; 7 nucleotides agree with TRBD2. V lost 1 base and J lost 10; bases outside the gene matches: 2. Germline V gives CDR1 LGHNA, CDR2 YNFKEQ. This CDR3 contains 12 residues. CDR3 sequence reads: CASSQVREAQYF. CDR3 nucleotides: TGTGCCAGCAGCCAAGTTCGGGAGGCGCAGTATTTT.

V usage is TRBV7-9 and J usage is TRBJ2-5, with TRBD2 as a possible D gene (5 bases). CDR3 length: 15 amino acids. Germline lookup yields CDR1 SEHNR and CDR2 FQNEAQ (reference sequence). Trimming stripped 1 base from V and 7 bases from J, with 16 bases between. The CDR3 loop reads CASSLDYTRIGTQYF. As DNA, the CDR3 is TGTGCCAGCAGCTTAGACTATACTAGGATTGGGACCCAGTACTTC.

This chain joins TRBV6-5 and TRBJ2-7, with a possible D match to TRBD1 (7 bases). CDR1 MNHEY and CDR2 SVGAGI come from the germline V gene. The CDR3 extends over 15 amino acids. V lost 4 bases to trimming and J lost 4 bases, with 17 bases between them. CDR3 DNA: TGTGCCAGCAGTTCCTTGGGGGGACAGACGTACGAGCAGTACTTC. Its protein is CASSSLGGQTYEQYF.

A few counts support this clone. V and J are TRBV9 and TRBJ2-3; 7 nucleotides line up with TRBD2. The germline CDR1 and CDR2 sequences are SGDLS and YYNGEE. This CDR3 has 15 amino acids. Unmatched junction bases numbered 6, after V lost 4 bases and J lost 1 base. The CDR3 DNA sequence: TGTGCCAGCAGCTCCCGACTAGCCCGCACAGATACGCAGTATTTT. Amino acid sequence: CASSSRLARTDTQYF.

This clone was counted a few times. The gene calls are TRBV9 and TRBJ1-2; D might be TRBD1 (6 bases). Trimming removed 0 bases from V and 7 bases from J, with 10 bases in between. Per germline, CDR1 SGDLS and CDR2 YYNGEE. The length of the CDR3 is 13 residues. CDR3 loop: CASSVEAGAGYTF. As DNA, the CDR3 is TGTGCCAGCAGCGTAGAGGCAGGGGCTGGCTACACCTTC. Complete variable domain (other parts from reference TRBV9 and TRBJ1-2): DSGVTQTPKHLITATGQRVTLRCSPRSGDLSVYWYQQSLDQGLQFLIQYYNGEERAKGNILERFSAQQFPDLHSELNLSSLELGDSALYFCASSVEAGAGYTFGSGTRLTVV.

The chain carries TRBV6-6 and TRBJ1-1, with D unresolved. Germline V gene sequence: CDR1 MNHNY, CDR2 SVGAGI (reference sequence). This CDR3 is built from 15 residues. The ends were cut back, 2 bases at V and 1 base at J, with 11 bases in the middle. CDR3 in DNA: TGTGCCAGCAGTTACGCTTTGGCCCAGAACACTGAAGCTTTCTTT. This encodes CASSYALAQNTEAFF.

This clone occurred a few times. V gene TRBV7-2 combines with J gene TRBJ1-5; D not resolved. There are 15 residues in the CDR3. Germline CDR1 SGHTA, CDR2 FQGNSA. V was shortened by 1 base and J by 4 bases, with 11 bases between the two germline ends. The CDR3 sequence is CASSLVAGWNQPQHF. The CDR3 DNA reads TGTGCCAGCAGCTTAGTGGCAGGATGGAATCAGCCCCAGCATTTT.

This chain connects TRBV30 to TRBJ1-5; D is perhaps TRBD1 (5 bases). Germline V gene lookup returns CDR1 GTSNPN and CDR2 SVGIG (reference sequence). CDR3 length: 17 amino acids. The germline V and J ends were trimmed by 3 bases and 5 bases, with 23 bases remaining between them. CDR3 coding DNA: TGTGCCTGGAGCGAACTATCAGGGCAGCCCGGATATCAGCCCCAGCATTTT. It specifies CAWSELSGQPGYQPQHF.

The chain joins TRBV6-5 to TRBJ2-5, with 11 bases fitting TRBD2. The V and J ends lost 6 bases and 5 bases, in that order; junction bases with no gene match: 5. The CDR3 spans 14 residues. From germline, CDR1 is MNHEY and CDR2 SVGAGI. The CDR3 region is CASRISSGRETQYF. The CDR3 bases are TGTGCCAGCAGAATTTCTAGCGGGAGGGAGACCCAGTACTTC.

CDR3 DNA sequence: TGTGCCAGCACTACCCCTTCTAGCGGGAGGACCCTCGAGCAGTACTTC. It encodes CASTTPSSGRTLEQYF. The chain joins TRBV2 to TRBJ2-7; 11 bases map to TRBD2. CDR1 is SNHLY, CDR2 FYNNEI, per germline. V dropped 7 bases and J dropped 6; count of bases not matched to a gene: 14. The length of the CDR3 is 16 residues.